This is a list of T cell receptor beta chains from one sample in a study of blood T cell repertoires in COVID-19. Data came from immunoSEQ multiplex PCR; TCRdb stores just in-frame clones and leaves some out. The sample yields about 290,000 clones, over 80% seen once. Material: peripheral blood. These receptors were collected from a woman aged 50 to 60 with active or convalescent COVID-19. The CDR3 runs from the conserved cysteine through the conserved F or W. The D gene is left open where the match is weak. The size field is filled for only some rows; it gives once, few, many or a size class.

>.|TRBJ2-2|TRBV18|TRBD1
CASTPGQGAGRELFF
TGTGCCAGCACTCCGGGACAGGGGGCCGGAAGGGAGCTGTTTTTT
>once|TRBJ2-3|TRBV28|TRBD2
CASSSTGTSVSNTQYF
TGTGCCAGCAGTTCCACCGGGACTAGCGTTTCAAATACGCAGTATTTT
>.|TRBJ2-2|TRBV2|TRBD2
CASRDTGTSFSDTGELFF
TGTGCCAGCAGAGATACCGGGACTAGCTTTTCGGACACCGGGGAGCTGTTTTTT
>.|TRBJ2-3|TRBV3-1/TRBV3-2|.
CASSQVERDTQYF
TGTGCCAGCAGCCAAGTTGAGAGGGATACGCAGTATTTT
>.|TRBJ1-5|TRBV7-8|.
CASSLVGAVNQPQHF
TGTGCCAGCAGCTTAGTGGGGGCGGTCAATCAGCCCCAGCATTTT
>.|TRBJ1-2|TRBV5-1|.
CASSSSRGVIYGYTF
TGCGCCAGCAGCTCCTCGCGGGGGGTGATCTATGGCTACACCTTC
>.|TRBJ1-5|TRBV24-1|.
CATSWGGEQPQHF
TGTGCCACCAGTTGGGGGGGGGAACAGCCCCAGCATTTT
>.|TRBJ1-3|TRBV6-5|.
CASSYYSEGNGNTIYF
TGTGCCAGCAGTTACTATTCGGAGGGGAACGGAAACACCATATATTTT
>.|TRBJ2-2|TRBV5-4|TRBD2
CASRETSGRTGELFF
TGTGCCAGCAGGGAGACTAGCGGGAGAACCGGGGAGCTGTTTTTT
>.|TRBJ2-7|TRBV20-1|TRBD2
CSASEKGGMYEQYF
TGCAGTGCGAGTGAGAAGGGAGGGATGTACGAGCAGTACTTC
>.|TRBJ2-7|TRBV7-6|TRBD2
CASSYYVGGFSYEQYF
TGTGCCAGCAGCTACTACGTCGGGGGGTTCTCCTACGAGCAGTACTTC
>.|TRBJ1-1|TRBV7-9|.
CASRGGRNTEAFF
TGTGCCAGCAGGGGGGGTCGGAACACTGAAGCTTTCTTT
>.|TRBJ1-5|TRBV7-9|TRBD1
CASSLTGGADQPQHF
TGTGCCAGCAGCTTAACAGGGGGCGCCGATCAGCCCCAGCATTTT
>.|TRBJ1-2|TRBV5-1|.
CASKVQSGGSGYTF
TGCGCCAGCAAAGTACAGTCAGGCGGGAGCGGCTACACCTTC
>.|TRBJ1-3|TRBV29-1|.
CSVSQGSGTIYF
TGCAGCGTTTCACAGGGTTCTGGCACCATATATTTT
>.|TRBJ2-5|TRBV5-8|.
CASSLWAETQYF
TGTGCCAGCAGCTTGTGGGCAGAGACCCAGTACTTC
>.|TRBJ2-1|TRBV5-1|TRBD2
CASSYPGTSQVNEQFF
TGCGCCAGCAGTTACCCCGGGACTAGCCAAGTAAATGAGCAGTTCTTC
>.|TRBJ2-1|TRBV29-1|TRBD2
CSVVTSGRVDEQFF
TGCAGCGTAGTAACTAGCGGGAGGGTTGATGAGCAGTTCTTC
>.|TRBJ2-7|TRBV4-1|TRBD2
CASSQEQLAGAPSYEQYF
TGCGCCAGCAGCCAAGAACAACTAGCGGGAGCGCCCTCCTACGAGCAGTACTTC
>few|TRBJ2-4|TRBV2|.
CASSGERGNIQYF
TGTGCCAGCAGTGGGGAAAGGGGAAACATTCAGTACTTC
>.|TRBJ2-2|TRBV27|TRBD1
CASSQWTGGVIGELFF
TGTGCCAGCAGTCAATGGACAGGGGGCGTTATCGGGGAGCTGTTTTTT
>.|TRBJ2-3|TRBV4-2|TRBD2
CASSQVTGTSGTDTQYF
TGTGCCAGCAGCCAAGTTACCGGGACTAGCGGCACAGATACGCAGTATTTT
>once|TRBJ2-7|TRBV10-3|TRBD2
CAISEGAGGPGKQYF
TGTGCCATCAGTGAGGGAGCGGGAGGGCCAGGAAAACAGTACTTC
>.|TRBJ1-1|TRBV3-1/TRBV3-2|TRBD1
CASSQEALRTGIAEAFF
TGTGCCAGCAGCCAAGAAGCCCTTAGGACAGGGATTGCTGAAGCTTTCTTT
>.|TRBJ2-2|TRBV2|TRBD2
CASRRLAVTGELFF
TGTGCCAGCAGACGGCTAGCGGTAACCGGGGAGCTGTTTTTT
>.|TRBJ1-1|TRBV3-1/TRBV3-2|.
CASSLGGVGAFF
TGTGCCAGCAGCCTCGGGGGTGTTGGGGCTTTCTTT
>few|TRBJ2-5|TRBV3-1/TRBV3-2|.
CASTRRGRGSSQETQYF
TGTGCCAGCACCCGAAGAGGTCGCGGTTCTAGCCAAGAGACCCAGTACTTC
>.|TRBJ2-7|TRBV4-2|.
CASSQGGVSSYEQYF
TGTGCCAGCAGCCAAGGAGGTGTCAGCTCCTACGAGCAGTACTTC
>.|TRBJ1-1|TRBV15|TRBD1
CATSRGWGDSETEAFF
TGTGCCACCAGCAGAGGTTGGGGGGACAGTGAAACTGAAGCTTTCTTT
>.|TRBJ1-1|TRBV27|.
CASSYPGNTEAFF
TGTGCCAGCAGTTACCCCGGTAACACTGAAGCTTTCTTT
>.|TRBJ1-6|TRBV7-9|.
CASSTGLLDSPLHF
TGTGCCAGCAGCACGGGACTGCTGGATTCACCCCTCCACTTT